This T cell receptor (beta chain) comes out of a study of shared clonotypes between healthy human individuals. Study overall: Donor ages ranged 18 to 49 years: a couple of women, a few men.

With respect to this clone: Its target is not known.

Regarding the study as a whole: The naive CD4 repertoires of a handful of donors were compared, and about 5% of clonotypes were shared.

Method: immunoSEQ multiplex PCR; TCRdb's copy keeps in-frame clones and lacks some. Of roughly 2,300,000 clones in the sample, 85% to 95% were seen once. Trimming cost V 2 bases and J 3 bases; bases outside gene matches: 8. The CDR3 sequence is 17 residues long. CDR1 LNHDA and CDR2 SQIVND come from the germline V gene (reference sequence). The sequence was obtained from a man between 18 and 35 years old in good health. Some clones in this sample may be carry-over from other donors' samples. The chain has TRBV19 and TRBJ2-7, with 12 bases identical to TRBD2. Sequencing was carried out using naive CD4+ T cells from PBMCs. Subset specified: CD45RA+ positively selected. Here the CDR3 DNA reads TGTGCCAGTAGTATACTAGCGGGAGGGCCCTCTAGCTACGAGCAGTACTTC. It specifies CASSILAGGPSSYEQYF.